One T cell receptor (beta chain) is described in this entry. The antigen remains unidentified. The data were taken from a study of CXCR3-negative and CXCR3-positive naive CD8 T cells. The overall study: With about 1.5 +/- 0.3 million reads per library, the TRB reads numbered roughly 130 million in total.

The method, 5' RACE with UMI labels, was used to prepare the TRB cDNA libraries. TCRdb re-called the 5' RACE reads, yielding one record per CDR3 amino acid sequence without DNA. The sample is made up of 150,000 or so distinct CDR3 sequences, and the top ten hold roughly 0.31% of it. General study findings and limits: Naive CXCR3-positive and CXCR3-negative cells shared TRBV-TRBJ usage; memory cells diverged. In both naive subsets diversity was comparably high, whereas memory CD8+ cells showed much lower diversity.

Germline assignment: CDR1 SEHNR and CDR2 FQNEAQ (reference sequence). This CDR3 has 14 residues. This chain joins TRBV7-9 and TRBJ1-2. Specimen: naive CXCR3- CD8+ T cells from blood. Regarding subset: CD45RO-CCR7+CD27+CD95- naive CD8+ T cells lacking CXCR3 (TNR3-). This receptor was identified in a human donor in good health. Some clones in this sample may be carry-over from other donors' samples. CDR3 sequence reads: CASTIPAGGGGYTF.